Each of the 28 T cell receptor beta chains below was sequenced from the same sample in a study. TCRdb independently ran MiXCR on the 5' RACE reads; one entry per CDR3 protein. The table includes approximately 42,000 distinct CDR3 sequences, about 29% detected once. The sequencing sample was made of memory CD4+ T cells sorted from a lymph node. The subset: memory CD4+ T cells, CD4+CD45RO+CD25-. The source of these receptors is a female donor with breast cancer.

The chain couples TRBV4-1 to TRBJ2-5; the D gene is possibly TRBD2 (5 bases). The CDR3 contains 14 residues. The germline V gene has CDR1 MGHRA and CDR2 YSYEKL. Trimming left V 2 bases short and J 3 bases short, with 10 bases between. CDR3 in amino acids: CASSQLSGKETQYF. The CDR3 nucleotides are TGCGCCAGCAGCCAATTAAGCGGCAAAGAGACCCAGTACTTC.

The chain carries TRBV20-1 and TRBJ2-1; D is possibly TRBD1 (6 bases). The CDR3 totals 11 residues. Trimming took off 6 bases at V and 8 bases at J, with 11 bases between the two ends. CDR1 is DFQATT, CDR2 SNEGSKA, per germline (reference sequence). CDR3 DNA: TGCAGTGCATCTCAGGGGTATGAGCAGTTCTTC. Protein sequence: CSASQGYEQFF.

The rearrangement joins TRBV20-1 to TRBJ2-7; 8 bases are shared with TRBD2. The junction had 6 bases not matched to a gene; V was cut back by 5 bases and J by 0 bases. Germline V CDR1 and CDR2: DFQATT, SNEGSKA (reference sequence). CDR3 size: 14 residues. CDR3 DNA sequence: TGCAGTGCTGCCGCGGGGGGCAGCTCCTACGAGCAGTACTTC. This translates into CSAAAGGSSYEQYF.

This clonotype was counted between two and nine times. The chain links TRBV5-1 to TRBJ1-5; no clear D. The germline gives CDR1 SGHRS, CDR2 YFSETQ. This CDR3 is built from 12 residues. The V gene lost 4 bases and the J gene lost 5 bases, with 7 bases spanning the gap. In DNA, the CDR3 is TGCGCCAGCAGCCCACCGGATCAGCCCCAGCATTTT. The encoded protein is CASSPPDQPQHF. The whole variable domain, remainder taken from reference TRBV5-1 and TRBJ1-5, is KAGVTQTPRYLIKTRGQQVTLSCSPISGHRSVSWYQQTPGQGLQFLFEYFSETQRNKGNFPGRFSGRQFSNSRSEMNVSTLELGDSALYLCASSPPDQPQHFGDGTRLSIL.

This clonotype showed up just a few times. Here the CDR3 DNA reads TGTGCTATGTCCACCACAGATACGCAGTATTTT. This encodes CAMSTTDTQYF. The chain couples TRBV12-3 or TRBV12-4 to TRBJ2-3; no clear D. There are 11 residues in the CDR3.

In its sample, this clonotype was seen a few times. The V call is TRBV5-1, the J call TRBJ2-5; no firm D call. In germline, CDR1 is SGHRS, CDR2 YFSETQ. The CDR3 spans 14 residues. Trimming removed 2 bases from V and 5 bases from J, with 13 bases in between. The CDR3 sequence: CASSFLGLSETQYF. CDR3 nucleotides: TGCGCCAGCAGCTTTCTAGGTTTGTCGGAGACCCAGTACTTC.

This clonotype was seen ten or more times. The CDR3 is CASSLGRSGNQPQHF. DNA of the CDR3: TGTGCCAGCAGCTTAGGAAGATCAGGAAATCAGCCCCAGCATTTT. The chain links TRBV7-2 to TRBJ1-5; D not certain. Between the trimmed V and J ends, which lost 1 base and 4 bases, there was a span of 11 bases. This CDR3 region has 15 residues. Per germline, CDR1 SGHTA and CDR2 FQGNSA.

This clonotype appeared a few times. The rearrangement joins TRBV28 to TRBJ2-3; D not resolved. V was pared by 5 bases and J by 4 bases, with 13 bases between. This CDR3 is built from 14 residues. Germline loops: CDR1 MDHEN, CDR2 SYDVKM. The CDR3 DNA sequence: TGTGCCAGCAGTCATCACAAGACCCCAGATACGCAGTATTTT. Translating it yields CASSHHKTPDTQYF.

This clonotype came up a few times. CDR3 residues: CASSAGAGGQETQYF. As DNA, the CDR3 is TGTGCCAGCAGCGCCGGAGCGGGGGGACAAGAGACCCAGTACTTC. The rearrangement links TRBV9 to TRBJ2-5, with 9 bases identical to TRBD2. The V gene's germline CDR1 is SGDLS and CDR2 YYNGEE. V shed 3 bases and J 2 bases; nucleotides not matched to a gene: 5. This CDR3 is built from 15 residues.

The chain carries TRBV20-1 and TRBJ2-7; a weak D match, TRBD2 (5 bases). CDR1 is DFQATT, CDR2 SNEGSKA, per germline (reference sequence). The CDR3 is 11 amino acids. The V end lost 5 bases, the J end lost 3 bases, and 8 bases lay between the germline ends. The CDR3 DNA sequence: TGCAGTGCTCCTCGGGGCTACGAGCAGTACTTC. The encoded protein is CSAPRGYEQYF.

To note about this clonotype: The conserved phenylalanine or tryptophan normally closing the CDR3 is absent here, so this likely arose from a read error. The V gene is TRBV20-1, the J gene TRBJ2-3; D gene unclear. Deletions cut 8 bases from V and 2 bases from J, with 17 bases between. The CDR3 consists of 14 residues. Germline assignment: CDR1 DFQATT and CDR2 SNEGSKA (reference sequence). The CDR3 DNA follows: TGCAGTCCAAGAGTAGGGCCGGTCACAGATACGCAGTATCTT. It specifies CSPRVGPVTDTQYL.

The rearrangement uses TRBV12-3 or TRBV12-4 and TRBJ2-1; D gene unclear. The CDR3 spans 13 residues. V was clipped by 1 base and J by 3 bases, with 4 bases between them. In DNA form, the CDR3 reads TGTGCCAGCAGTTTAGTTGGCTACAATGAGCAGTTCTTC. Translated: CASSLVGYNEQFF.

This clonotype was counted between two and nine times. The genes are TRBV7-2 and TRBJ2-7; D perhaps matches TRBD2 (5 bases). The CDR3 runs 15 residues. CDR1 is SGHTA, CDR2 FQGNSA, per germline. With 3 bases removed from V and 4 bases from J, the gap between germline ends came to 16 bases. The CDR3 is CASSLGGSVPYEQYF. DNA for the CDR3: TGTGCCAGCAGCTTGGGTGGGAGCGTCCCGTACGAGCAGTACTTC.

V is TRBV12-3 or TRBV12-4 and J is TRBJ2-3; a possible D gene is TRBD2 (5 bases). Between the trimmed V and J ends, which lost 3 bases and 5 bases, there was a span of 12 bases. The CDR3 consists of 14 residues. CDR3 amino acids: CASSFSLARDTQYF. The DNA of the CDR3 is TGTGCCAGCAGTTTTTCGCTAGCAAGAGATACGCAGTATTTT.

The chain recombines TRBV6-5 with TRBJ1-4; 7 bases are a match to TRBD1. The V and J ends lost 6 bases and 4 bases, in that order; junction bases with no gene match: 11. CDR3 length equals 16 residues. The germline V gene encodes CDR1 MNHEY and CDR2 SVGAGI. The CDR3 coding sequence is TGTGCCAGCAGGAGGGACAGATCAACGGATAATGAAAAACTGTTTTTT. Translating gives CASRRDRSTDNEKLFF.

This clonotype has a count of ten or more. V usage is TRBV7-3 and J usage is TRBJ2-5, with 11 bases fitting TRBD2. Germline V gives CDR1 SGHTA, CDR2 FQGTGA. The trim removed 4 bases at V and 4 bases at J, leaving 14 bases unmatched. The CDR3 is made up of 18 amino acids. DNA for the CDR3: TGTGCCAGCAGCTACGGGACTAGCGGCAGGAGAAAGGGAGAGACCCAGTACTTC. It codes for CASSYGTSGRRKGETQYF.

This clonotype was counted only a few times. The chain couples TRBV9 to TRBJ2-7, with D perhaps matching TRBD1 (5 bases). The CDR3 is made up of 14 amino acids. V was shortened by 4 bases and J by 3 bases, with 14 bases between the two germline ends. Germline V gene sequence: CDR1 SGDLS, CDR2 YYNGEE. The CDR3 protein is CASSLRQTDYEQYF. DNA for the CDR3: TGTGCCAGCAGCCTCCGACAGACCGACTACGAGCAGTACTTC.

There are a few counts of this clonotype. V and J are TRBV28 and TRBJ2-3, with D perhaps TRBD1 or TRBD2 (6 bases each). The V gene lost 4 bases and the J gene lost 3 bases, with 14 bases spanning the gap. Germline CDR1 is MDHEN and CDR2 is SYDVKM. The CDR3 consists of 15 residues. CDR3: CASSSGALLTDTQYF. CDR3 nucleotide sequence: TGTGCCAGCAGTTCGGGGGCCCTCTTAACAGATACGCAGTATTTT.

The chain couples TRBV27 to TRBJ1-5; perhaps TRBD1 as D (5 bases). The CDR3 is 12 amino acids. The V end was cut by 8 bases, the J end by 7 bases, with 12 bases between. Germline lookup yields CDR1 MNHEY and CDR2 SMNVEV (reference sequence). The CDR3 nucleotides read TGTGCCAGCGGCGTGCGGGGGCAGCCCCAGCATTTT. Residues: CASGVRGQPQHF.

The J gene is TRBJ2-7, the V gene TRBV5-1; 8 bases agree with TRBD2. Germline lookup yields CDR1 SGHRS and CDR2 YFSETQ. The length of the CDR3 is 16 residues. The junction had 12 bases not matched to a gene; V was cut back by 3 bases and J by 4 bases. The CDR3 loop is CASSSPAGETQYEQYF. Written as DNA, the CDR3 is TGCGCCAGCAGCTCTCCAGCGGGAGAAACTCAATACGAGCAGTACTTC.

This chain uses TRBV7-6 with TRBJ1-5, with a possible D match to TRBD1 (6 bases). CDR1 and CDR2 (germline): SGHVS, FNYEAQ. The CDR3 is 19 residues long. Deletions cut 0 bases from V and 0 bases from J, with 18 bases between. CDR3 bases: TGTGCCAGCAGCTTAGCCGCTTTACAGGGCCTTCATAGCAATCAGCCCCAGCATTTT. This sequence encodes CASSLAALQGLHSNQPQHF. Full variable domain (rest looked up from reference TRBV7-6 and TRBJ1-5): GAGVSQSPRYKVTKRGQDVALRCDPISGHVSLYWYRQALGQGPEFLTYFNYEAQQDKSGLPNDRFSAERPEGSISTLTIQRTEQRDSAMYRCASSLAALQGLHSNQPQHFGDGTRLSIL.

V gene TRBV13 combines with J gene TRBJ2-1; 12 nucleotides align to TRBD2. Losses at the gene ends were 2 bases for V and 4 bases for J; bases not matched to a gene: 3. The CDR3 is 16 residues long. Germline V gives CDR1 PRHDT, CDR2 FYEKMQ (reference sequence). The CDR3 DNA reads TGTGCCAGCAGCTTATATGGGACTAGCGGGTACAATGAGCAGTTCTTC. This gives the protein CASSLYGTSGYNEQFF.

The chain combines TRBV4-3 with TRBJ2-3; D not resolved. Germline V gene lookup returns CDR1 LGHNA and CDR2 YSLEER. The CDR3 extends over 13 amino acids. The V and J ends lost 0 bases and 3 bases respectively, with 4 bases between them. CDR3 amino acids: CASSQDNTDTQYF. The CDR3 DNA reads as TGCGCCAGCAGCCAAGATAATACAGATACGCAGTATTTT.

With respect to this clonotype: A junction boundary mismatches the germline segment, possibly from a read error. This rearrangement joins TRBV5-1 to TRBJ2-7, with D perhaps assigned TRBD1 or TRBD2 (5 bases each). This CDR3 contains 14 residues. Germline CDR1 SGHRS, CDR2 YFSETQ. CDR3 sequence (DNA): TGCGCCTGCAGCTTGTACCAGGGAGAGTACGAGCAGTACTTC. Translating gives CACSLYQGEYEQYF.

The CDR3 protein is CASSQMGTGKTQYF. DNA for the CDR3: TGTGCCAGCAGCCAGATGGGGACAGGGAAGACCCAGTACTTC. This rearrangement joins TRBV7-8 to TRBJ2-5; 9 bases are shared with TRBD1. The germline gives CDR1 SGHVS, CDR2 FQNEAQ. Trimming at V came to 5 bases and at J to 6 bases, leaving 7 bases not matched to a gene. The CDR3 loop spans 14 amino acids.

The genes are TRBV7-2 and TRBJ2-7; the D gene could be TRBD1 or TRBD2 (5 bases each). V was cut by 3 bases and J by 4 bases, with 10 bases left in between. Germline CDR1 SGHTA, CDR2 FQGNSA. CDR3 size: 13 residues. The CDR3 coding sequence is TGTGCCAGCAGCTTCCTAGGGACGTACGAGCAGTACTTC. It translates to CASSFLGTYEQYF.

This chain links TRBV29-1 with TRBJ2-7; D remains unclear. The V gene lost 6 bases and the J gene lost 8 bases, with 23 bases spanning the gap. Germline CDR1 SQVTM, CDR2 ANQGSEA. The CDR3 is 14 amino acids. CDR3 loop: CSVELPGSSAKQYF. Here the CDR3 DNA reads TGCAGCGTCGAATTACCCGGGTCCTCAGCGAAGCAGTACTTC.

This clonotype was observed a few times. The genes are TRBV6-2 or TRBV6-3 and TRBJ2-2; 11 nucleotides line up with TRBD2. The CDR3 is 19 amino acids. Germline V CDR1 and CDR2: MNHEY, SVGEGT. The V segment lost 0 bases and the J segment 3 bases; nucleotides outside the gene matches: 9. The CDR3 loop is CASSYSITSGSGDTGELFF. In DNA, the CDR3 is TGTGCCAGCAGTTACTCGATTACTAGCGGGAGTGGGGACACCGGGGAGCTGTTTTTT.